A single sample is the source of the 23 T cell receptor beta chains below, sequenced in a study of vaccination effects on CD4 cells after COVID-19. Ahead of sequencing, the ViraFEST assay grew antigen-specific CD4+ T cells using viral peptide pools. Scientists isolated CD4+ T cells after a roughly 10-day culture period ended. Either the mRNA-1273 or the BNT162b2 vaccine was given to participants as two doses. Antigens for these TCRs are unknown. TCRdb keeps only in-frame clones here, not all; method: immunoSEQ multiplex PCR. The sample has roughly 71,000 clones, around 80% seen once. Sequenced material: CD4+ T cells from PBMCs cultured with HCoV-229E spike peptides, taken after COVID-19 vaccination. Receptors originate from a human donor who received a COVID-19 vaccine.

The CDR3 loop reads CASSIEPNSPLHF. The CDR3 nucleotides read TGTGCCAGTAGTATAGAACCCAATTCACCCCTCCACTTT. The chain employs TRBV19 and TRBJ1-6; no firm D call. Germline values: CDR1 LNHDA, CDR2 SQIVND (reference sequence). V was cut by 0 bases and J by 7 bases, with 4 bases left in between. There are 13 residues in the CDR3. The entire variable domain, with the rest obtained from reference TRBV19 and TRBJ1-6, is as follows: DGGITQSPKYLFRKEGQNVTLSCEQNLNHDAMYWYRQDPGQGLRLIYYSQIVNDFQKGDIAEGYSVSREKKESFPLTVTSAQKNPTAFYLCASSIEPNSPLHFGNGTRLTVT.

The chain carries TRBV9 and TRBJ1-1; 10 positions match TRBD1. Unmatched junction bases numbered 3, after V lost 0 bases and J lost 1 base. CDR1 and CDR2 from the germline V gene are SGDLS and YYNGEE. The CDR3 is 16 amino acids. CDR3 in amino acids: CASSVARDRGNTEAFF. CDR3 sequence (DNA): TGTGCCAGCAGCGTAGCTCGGGACAGGGGGAACACTGAAGCTTTCTTT. The entire variable domain, with the rest obtained from reference TRBV9 and TRBJ1-1, is as follows: DSGVTQTPKHLITATGQRVTLRCSPRSGDLSVYWYQQSLDQGLQFLIQYYNGEERAKGNILERFSAQQFPDLHSELNLSSLELGDSALYFCASSVARDRGNTEAFFGQGTRLTVV.

This clone was seen only a few times. This chain joins TRBV5-1 and TRBJ1-2; tentatively, D is TRBD1 (5 bases). Trimming took off 7 bases at V and 1 base at J, with 17 bases between the two ends. The CDR3 is made up of 15 amino acids. The germline CDR1 and CDR2 sequences are SGHRS and YFSETQ. CDR3 nucleotides: TGCGCCAGCGCAGCTGCGCGGGGGATTAACTATGGCTACACCTTC. Amino acid sequence: CASAAARGINYGYTF.

The chain has TRBV19 and TRBJ2-4, with D perhaps being TRBD1 or TRBD2 (5 bases each). The ends were cut back, 8 bases at V and 5 bases at J, with 19 bases in the middle. The CDR3 has 15 residues. The germline V gene encodes CDR1 LNHDA and CDR2 SQIVND (reference sequence). CDR3 in DNA: TGTGCCAGTTCACTGAACCGGGACGGACAAAACATTCAGTACTTC. This codes for CASSLNRDGQNIQYF.

V and J are TRBV10-3 and TRBJ1-1, with TRBD1 as a possible D gene (6 bases). Germline V gene sequence: CDR1 ENHRY, CDR2 SYGVKD. Trimming shortened V by 5 bases and J by 0 bases, and 7 bases separated the two germline ends. The CDR3 totals 13 residues. The CDR3 DNA follows: TGTGCCATCAGTAGGGACATGAACACTGAAGCTTTCTTT. Protein product: CAISRDMNTEAFF.

V and J are TRBV2 and TRBJ2-2; D gene uncertain. The length of the CDR3 is 15 residues. The V and J ends lost 5 bases and 3 bases respectively, with 13 bases between them. CDR1 and CDR2 from the germline V gene are SNHLY and FYNNEI. The chain's CDR3 is CASSIDMSDTGELFF. CDR3 in DNA: TGTGCCAGCAGTATAGACATGTCAGACACCGGGGAGCTGTTTTTT.

This clone was found once. The chain links TRBV19 to TRBJ1-6; no definite D call. The germline V and J ends were trimmed by 5 bases and 5 bases, with 10 bases remaining between them. CDR3 length: 14 residues. Germline V gene data show CDR1 as LNHDA and CDR2 as SQIVND (reference sequence). The CDR3: CASSHERDNSPLHF. In DNA form, the CDR3 reads TGTGCCAGTAGTCACGAAAGGGATAATTCACCCCTCCACTTT.

The genes are TRBV28 and TRBJ1-1, with D perhaps TRBD1 (6 bases). CDR1 and CDR2 (germline): MDHEN, SYDVKM. The germline V and J ends were trimmed by 5 bases and 1 base, with 11 bases remaining between them. CDR3 length: 14 residues. The CDR3 spells CASSPTTGNTEAFF. The CDR3 DNA is TGTGCCAGCAGTCCGACGACAGGGAACACTGAAGCTTTCTTT.

The chain employs TRBV30 and TRBJ1-6; TRBD1 is a possible D gene (5 bases). V was cut by 3 bases and J by 8 bases, with 20 bases left in between. The CDR3 is 16 amino acids. The germline V gene encodes CDR1 GTSNPN and CDR2 SVGIG (reference sequence). CDR3 DNA sequence: TGTGCCTGGAGGGAACGAGGGGAGGGGCCGGATTCACCCCTCCACTTT. The encoded protein is CAWRERGEGPDSPLHF.

V is TRBV19 and J is TRBJ2-3; D is possibly TRBD2 (6 bases). The CDR3 runs to 16 residues. The germline CDR1 and CDR2 sequences are LNHDA and SQIVND (reference sequence). Trimming cost V 4 bases and J 2 bases, with 16 bases left between them. CDR3 in DNA: TGTGCCAGTAGTAGGGTGTTGGGGGGTCCCACAGATACGCAGTATTTT. This sequence encodes CASSRVLGGPTDTQYF.

This chain's CDR3 is CASSPGTEYSGNTIYF. The CDR3 region has the DNA TGTGCCAGCTCACCCGGGACAGAATACTCTGGAAACACCATATATTTT. This chain joins TRBV18 and TRBJ1-3; TRBD1 agrees at 7 bases. CDR3 size: 16 residues. From germline, CDR1 is KGHSH and CDR2 LQKENI. Trimming cost V 3 bases and J 0 bases; bases outside gene matches: 5.

This chain links TRBV6-6 with TRBJ2-3, with TRBD2 matching over 7 bases. Germline V lookup: CDR1 MNHNY, CDR2 SVGAGI (reference sequence). V lost 6 bases and J lost 2; bases outside the gene matches: 17. The CDR3 contains 18 residues. CDR3 sequence reads: CASSRIPMAGVFTDTQYF. The CDR3 coding sequence is TGTGCCAGCAGCCGAATCCCAATGGCGGGGGTCTTCACAGATACGCAGTATTTT.

This clone was counted only a few times. CDR3 in amino acids: CASSLGGTGGGYTF. The CDR3 DNA sequence: TGTGCCAGCAGCTTGGGGGGAACAGGGGGCGGCTACACCTTC. The J gene is TRBJ1-2, the V gene TRBV5-4; 9 nucleotides align to TRBD1. Germline loops: CDR1 SGHNT, CDR2 YYREEE (reference sequence). CDR3 length: 14 amino acids. The ends lost 0 bases at V and 8 bases at J; junction bases unmatched: 5. The full variable domain, its missing parts supplied by reference TRBV5-4 and TRBJ1-2, is ETGVTQSPTHLIKTRGQQVTLRCSSQSGHNTVSWYQQALGQGPQFIFQYYREEENGRGNFPPRFSGLQFPNYSSELNVNALELDDSALYLCASSLGGTGGGYTFGSGTRLTVV.

This clone was seen a handful of times. This chain joins TRBV6-6 and TRBJ1-6; D is undetermined. This CDR3 is built from 14 residues. The V end was cut by 2 bases, the J end by 5 bases, with 7 bases between. Germline lookup yields CDR1 MNHNY and CDR2 SVGAGI (reference sequence). The CDR3 here is CASSYRRDNSPLHF. The CDR3 coding sequence is TGTGCCAGCAGTTACCGACGGGATAATTCACCCCTCCACTTT.

The chain employs TRBV6-5 and TRBJ2-7, with D perhaps matching TRBD1 (5 bases). Germline V gene data show CDR1 as MNHEY and CDR2 as SVGAGI. The V gene lost 7 bases and the J gene lost 6 bases, with 10 bases spanning the gap. The CDR3 is made up of 11 amino acids. This CDR3 is CASTWGAEQYV. CDR3 bases: TGTGCCAGCACGTGGGGCGCCGAGCAGTACGTC.

This clone was counted a few times. This chain uses TRBV19 with TRBJ1-6; maybe TRBD1 (5 bases). The V end lost 3 bases, the J end lost 9 bases, and 15 bases lay between the germline ends. Germline CDR1 and CDR2: LNHDA and SQIVND (reference sequence). The CDR3 is 15 amino acids. Here the CDR3 DNA reads TGTGCCAGTAGTATCTTTCGCCCTAGGGGTTCACCCCTCCACTTT. Protein: CASSIFRPRGSPLHF. The variable domain in full, with the rest retrieved from reference TRBV19 and TRBJ1-6, is DGGITQSPKYLFRKEGQNVTLSCEQNLNHDAMYWYRQDPGQGLRLIYYSQIVNDFQKGDIAEGYSVSREKKESFPLTVTSAQKNPTAFYLCASSIFRPRGSPLHFGNGTRLTVT.

This clone appeared a single time. The chain is built from TRBV7-5 and TRBJ2-1; the tabulated D call, TRBD2, remains unverified against the DNA. TRBV7-5 constitutes a pseudogene. This CDR3 comprises 15 residues. The CDR3 DNA reads TGTGCCAGAAGCTTAGGGACTGGGGTCTACAATGAGCAGTTCTTC. Translated, it gives CARSLGTGVYNEQFF.

The chain recombines TRBV3-1 (or the pseudogene TRBV3-2) with TRBJ1-6; D unresolved. CDR3 length equals 13 residues. Germline V gene lookup returns CDR1 LGHDT and CDR2 YNNKEL (reference sequence). V lost 1 base, J lost 12 bases, and 10 bases lay in between. The CDR3 DNA sequence: TGTGCCAGCAGCCAAGGGGGTGGAGTACCCCTCCACTTT. This translates into CASSQGGGVPLHF.

The rearrangement joins TRBV6-4 to TRBJ2-7, with a possible D match to TRBD2 (6 bases). The V gene lost 2 bases and the J gene lost 0 bases, with 14 bases spanning the gap. Germline V CDR1 and CDR2: MRHNA, SNTAGT. CDR3 length equals 16 residues. The CDR3 here is CASSDPEAGSSYEQYV. CDR3 nucleotides: TGTGCCAGCAGTGACCCCGAGGCGGGGTCCTCCTACGAGCAGTACGTC.

This clone was recorded a few times. This sequence joins TRBV19 and TRBJ1-2; D is undetermined. The V end was cut by 2 bases, the J end by 5 bases, with 12 bases between. The CDR3 runs to 14 residues. CDR1 and CDR2 from the germline V gene are LNHDA and SQIVND (reference sequence). This CDR3 reads CASSIITTGYGYTF. CDR3 DNA: TGTGCCAGTAGTATAATCACCACTGGTTATGGCTACACCTTC.

V usage is TRBV18 and J usage is TRBJ2-5; possible D gene TRBD1, 6 bases. Trimming took 3 bases from V and 5 from J, leaving 16 bases between them. This CDR3 contains 15 residues. The germline V gene encodes CDR1 KGHSH and CDR2 LQKENI. CDR3 residues: CASSPSTGPWETQYF. Written as DNA, the CDR3 is TGTGCCAGCTCACCTTCAACAGGGCCGTGGGAGACCCAGTACTTC.

The rearrangement joins TRBV25-1 to TRBJ2-1; D is possibly TRBD2 (6 bases). Germline CDR1 and CDR2: MGHDK and SYGVNS. With 3 bases removed from V and 4 bases from J, the gap between germline ends came to 16 bases. The CDR3 extends over 16 amino acids. The CDR3: CASSDVSGLPYNEQFF. The DNA of the CDR3 is TGTGCCAGCAGTGACGTTAGCGGATTACCTTACAATGAGCAGTTCTTC. Combining the CDR3 with reference TRBV25-1 and TRBJ2-1 gives the whole variable domain EADIYQTPRYLVIGTGKKITLECSQTMGHDKMYWYQQDPGMELHLIHYSYGVNSTEKGDLSSESTVSRIRTEHFPLTLESARPSHTSQYLCASSDVSGLPYNEQFFGPGTRLTVL.

The V call is TRBV20-1, the J call TRBJ1-2; TRBD1 might be the D (5 bases). CDR3 length: 11 amino acids. Germline V gene lookup returns CDR1 DFQATT and CDR2 SNEGSKA (reference sequence). V was pared by 8 bases and J by 4 bases, with 11 bases between. CDR3: CSPGGGYGYTF. The CDR3 DNA is TGCAGTCCAGGCGGGGGCTATGGCTACACCTTC.